The 5 T cell receptor beta chains below were found in one sample sequenced in a study of blood T cell repertoires in COVID-19. The repertoire was sequenced with immunoSEQ multiplex PCR; TCRdb's copy has only in-frame clones and lacks some. The repertoire holds about 68,000 clones, with just over 85% as singletons. The sample taken for sequencing was peripheral blood. The receptor source for this set is an older woman with acute or convalescent COVID-19.

The J gene is TRBJ2-5, the V gene TRBV9; 7 nucleotides line up with TRBD1. The germline V gene encodes CDR1 SGDLS and CDR2 YYNGEE. CDR3 length equals 14 residues. Germline trimming cut 6 bases from V and 3 bases from J; bases unmatched to any gene: 8. The CDR3 spells CASNPTGTEETQYF. CDR3 nucleotides: TGTGCCAGCAACCCAACCGGGACAGAAGAGACCCAGTACTTC.

The rearrangement joins TRBV7-2 to TRBJ1-3; 7 positions match TRBD1. This CDR3 spans 16 amino acids. With 4 bases clipped from V and 4 bases from J, the junction kept 10 bases outside the gene matches. Per the germline V gene, CDR1 is SGHTA and CDR2 is FQGNSA. The CDR3 DNA sequence: TGTGCCAGCAGCTCGAACCGACAGGGCGCAGGAAACACCATATATTTT. This sequence encodes CASSSNRQGAGNTIYF.

This chain connects TRBV5-6 to TRBJ1-2; D not resolved. The ends were cut back, 4 bases at V and 1 base at J, with 11 bases in the middle. In germline, CDR1 is SGHDT, CDR2 YYEEEE. This CDR3 is 14 amino acids long. The CDR3: CASSPPGFNYGYTF. DNA of the CDR3: TGTGCCAGCAGCCCGCCCGGGTTTAACTATGGCTACACCTTC.

The rearrangement uses TRBV19 and TRBJ1-1; tentative D call: TRBD1 (5 bases). The CDR3 spans 16 residues. The V and J ends lost 3 bases and 1 base respectively, with 15 bases between them. Germline V lookup: CDR1 LNHDA, CDR2 SQIVND (reference sequence). The CDR3, as DNA: TGTGCCAGTAGTATCAGCAGGGCCATTTCGAACACTGAAGCTTTCTTT. It specifies CASSISRAISNTEAFF.

The chain couples TRBV5-1 to TRBJ2-3; tentative D call: TRBD2 (6 bases). V gave up 4 bases and J gave up 0 bases, with 15 bases separating them. Per the germline V gene, CDR1 is SGHRS and CDR2 is YFSETQ. The CDR3 sequence is 16 residues long. The CDR3: CASSTGLILSTDTQYF. DNA of the CDR3: TGCGCCAGCAGCACAGGACTAATACTTAGCACAGATACGCAGTATTTT.